This T cell receptor beta chain was identified during a study of cytomegalovirus exposure and HLA in healthy donors. This PCR relied on a set of 60 Vbeta primers and 13 Jbeta primers. Profiled with immunoSEQ multiplex PCR; TCRdb holds only in-frame clones, not every one. Of 75,000 to 80,000 clones listed, around 81% are singletons. The CDR3 is 15 residues long. The germline gives CDR1 MNHNS, CDR2 SASEGT. The clonotype originates from a male donor in good health and CMV-seronegative. The source material was PBMCs. The V and J genes are TRBV6-1 and TRBJ1-5; TRBD1 matches 8 bases. The CDR3 DNA is TGTGCTGGTCAGGAGGGGACAGGATCTTATCAGCCCCAGCATTTT. It specifies CAGQEGTGSYQPQHF.